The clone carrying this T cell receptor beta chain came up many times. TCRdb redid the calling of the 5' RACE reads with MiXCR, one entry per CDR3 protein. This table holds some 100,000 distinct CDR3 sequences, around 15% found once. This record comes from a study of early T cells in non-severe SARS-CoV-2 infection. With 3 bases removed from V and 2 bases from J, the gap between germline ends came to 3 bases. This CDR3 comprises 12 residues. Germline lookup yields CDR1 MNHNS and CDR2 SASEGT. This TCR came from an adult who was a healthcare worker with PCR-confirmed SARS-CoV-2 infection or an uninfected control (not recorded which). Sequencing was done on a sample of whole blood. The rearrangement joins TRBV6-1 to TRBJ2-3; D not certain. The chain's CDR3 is CASSDFTDTQYF. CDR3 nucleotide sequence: TGTGCCAGCAGTGACTTCACAGATACGCAGTATTTT.